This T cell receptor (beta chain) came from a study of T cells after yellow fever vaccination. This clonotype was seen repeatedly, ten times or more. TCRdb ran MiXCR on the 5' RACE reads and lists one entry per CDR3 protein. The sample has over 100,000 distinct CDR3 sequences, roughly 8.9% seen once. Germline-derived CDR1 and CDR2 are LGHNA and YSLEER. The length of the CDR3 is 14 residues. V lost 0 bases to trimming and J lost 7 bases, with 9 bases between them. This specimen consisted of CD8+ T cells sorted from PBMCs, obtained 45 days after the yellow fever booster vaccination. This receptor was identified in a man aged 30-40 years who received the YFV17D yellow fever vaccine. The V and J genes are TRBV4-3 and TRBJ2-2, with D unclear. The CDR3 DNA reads TGCGCCAGCAGCCAAGATTATTTAGGCGGGGAGCTGTTTTTT. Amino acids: CASSQDYLGGELFF.